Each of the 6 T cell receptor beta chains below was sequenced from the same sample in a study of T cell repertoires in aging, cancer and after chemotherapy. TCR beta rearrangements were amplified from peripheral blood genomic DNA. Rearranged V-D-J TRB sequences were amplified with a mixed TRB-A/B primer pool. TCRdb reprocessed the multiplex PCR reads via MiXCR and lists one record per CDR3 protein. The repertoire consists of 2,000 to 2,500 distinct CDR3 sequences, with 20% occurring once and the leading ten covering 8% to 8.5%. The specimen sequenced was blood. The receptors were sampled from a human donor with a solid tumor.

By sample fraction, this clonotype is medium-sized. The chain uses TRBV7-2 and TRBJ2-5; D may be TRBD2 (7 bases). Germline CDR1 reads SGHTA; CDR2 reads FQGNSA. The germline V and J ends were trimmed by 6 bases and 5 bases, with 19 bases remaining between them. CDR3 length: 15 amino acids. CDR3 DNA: TGTGCCAGCAGTTCTCTTGGGGGGGCCCGGGAGACCCAGTACTTC. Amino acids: CASSSLGGARETQYF.

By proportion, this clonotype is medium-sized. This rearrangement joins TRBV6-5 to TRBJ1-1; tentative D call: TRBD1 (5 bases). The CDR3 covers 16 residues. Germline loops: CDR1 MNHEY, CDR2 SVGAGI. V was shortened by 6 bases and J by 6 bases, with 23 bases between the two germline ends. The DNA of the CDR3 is TGTGCCAGCAGAGGGGTCCGGGGCCCGAGGGGCGCTGAAGCTTTCTTT. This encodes CASRGVRGPRGAEAFF.

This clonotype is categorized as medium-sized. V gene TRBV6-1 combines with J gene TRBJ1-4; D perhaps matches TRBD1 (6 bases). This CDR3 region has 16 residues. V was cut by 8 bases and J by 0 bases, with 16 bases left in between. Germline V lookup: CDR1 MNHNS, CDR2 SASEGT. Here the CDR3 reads CASGRGGTATNEKLFF. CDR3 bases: TGTGCCAGCGGAAGGGGGGGAACAGCAACTAATGAAAAACTGTTTTTT.

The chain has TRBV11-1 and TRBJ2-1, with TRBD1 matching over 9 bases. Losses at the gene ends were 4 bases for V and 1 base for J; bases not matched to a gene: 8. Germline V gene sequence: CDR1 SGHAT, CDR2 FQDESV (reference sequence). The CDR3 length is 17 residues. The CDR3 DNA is TGTGCCAGCAGCTCCCCGGGTGGGACAGGGTCCTACAATGAGCAGTTCTTC. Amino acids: CASSSPGGTGSYNEQFF. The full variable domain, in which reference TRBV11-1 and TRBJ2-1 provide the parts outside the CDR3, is EAEVAQSPRYKITEKSQAVAFWCDPISGHATLYWYRQILGQGPELLVQFQDESVVDDSQLPKDRFSAERLKGVDSTLKIQPAELGDSAMYLCASSSPGGTGSYNEQFFGPGTRLTVL.

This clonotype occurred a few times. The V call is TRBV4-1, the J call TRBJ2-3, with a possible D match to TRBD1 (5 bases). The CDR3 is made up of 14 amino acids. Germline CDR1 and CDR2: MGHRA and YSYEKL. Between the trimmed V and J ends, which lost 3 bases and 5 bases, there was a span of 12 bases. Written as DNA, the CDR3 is TGCGCCAGCAGCCATCCAGGGTACCGAGATACGCAGTATTTT. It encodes CASSHPGYRDTQYF.

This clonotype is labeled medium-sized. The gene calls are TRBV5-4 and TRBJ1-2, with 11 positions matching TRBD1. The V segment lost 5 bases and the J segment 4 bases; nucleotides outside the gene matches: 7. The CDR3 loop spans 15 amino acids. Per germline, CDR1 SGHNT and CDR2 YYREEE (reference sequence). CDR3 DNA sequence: TGTGCCAGCAGTCCCGGGACAGGGGGTAGCTATGGCTACACCTTC. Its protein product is CASSPGTGGSYGYTF.